This T cell receptor beta chain was documented in a study of beta chain features in type 1 diabetes (dated by TCRdb to the late 2010s). For context, the study as a whole: Mean age, gender distribution, total cell number and subset yield were not different between patients and healthy donors. A total of about 110 million sorted cells were examined across all samples, and the number of cells per subset was strongly correlated with RNA yield. The study compared the TCRB repertoires of sorted circulating CD4+ T cell subsets in recently diagnosed type 1 diabetes patients with those in matched healthy donors. Naive and central memory subsets were obtained from all 30 or so donors, but regulatory and stem cell-like memory subsets were isolated from only 8 patients and roughly 8 healthy donors. Beyond this particular receptor, the publication reports: In all four CD4+ subsets, TCRB CDR3 length was moderately but significantly shorter in type 1 diabetes patients. Because the HLA sub-analyses included only small numbers of individuals, any influence of HLA type on TCRB rearrangement was left unresolved. Patients with type 1 diabetes made fewer insertions and deleted more nucleotides at VDJ recombination sites, implying thymic rearrangement abnormalities. Because cDNA was sequenced instead of genomic DNA, activated cells with high expression could be over-represented, although the groups did not differ in activation or CD3 levels. PCR may preferentially amplify shorter templates, but because patient and control samples were amplified and corrected together, any resulting skew would affect both groups equally. Naive, central memory and regulatory TCRB repertoires appeared more similar among patients than among healthy donors.

A single peripheral blood draw of approximately 120 mL on average was collected from each donor into heparinised tubes. Using a panel that included CD45RO, CCR7, CD25, CD127, CD95 and CD27, naive, central memory, regulatory and stem cell-like memory CD4+ T cells were sorted on a BD FACSAria II. Every sorted population had a purity above 98%. PBMCs were separated immediately by Lymphoprep density gradient centrifugation and were stained directly, without being cultured. Samples were stained and sorted in pairs, with one healthy donor and one patient per experiment, so that batch effects were minimized. Note on this clone: Its antigen is currently not known. Per-nucleotide qualities are absent, and no much larger clonotype sits a single base away.

Sequences DFQATT (CDR1) and SNEGSKA (CDR2) are obtained from the germline V gene (reference sequence). The CDR3 numbers 10 residues from cysteine through phenylalanine. The kept DNA is CDR3 alone, 30 bases in frame from the first base. The High Capacity cDNA Reverse Transcription Kit was used to reverse transcribe all of the isolated RNA, meaning that expressed TCRB transcripts were what got sequenced. Naive, central memory and regulatory T cell samples underwent deep immunoSEQ sequencing, averaging about 3.3 million total reads per sample. After sorted cells were lysed in RLT buffer, RNA was extracted with DNase-treated RNeasy Micro or Mini kits, with the choice depending on cell number. To prevent cross-contamination, every cell subset was processed on its own, while patient and healthy donor samples were processed together. The immunoSEQ multiplex PCR was used to amplify TCRB sequences from cDNA, generating 87-bp fragments that spanned the CDR3 region. Amplicons were sequenced on the Illumina HiSeq platform. The paper's processing steps were these. PCR bias was corrected computationally using synthetic template baselines, and reads within Hamming distance 2 were collapsed, with unmergeable singletons discarded. Reads were aligned against IMGT to assign V, D and J genes, CDR3 length and insertions or deletions at six rearrangement sites. Within each subset, clonotype counts were normalized to the number of sorted cells before true diversity and Gini coefficients were calculated with the tcR R package. The overlap coefficient, calculated on TCRB nucleotide sequences, was used to measure repertoire sharing. Out-of-frame TCRB sequences from naive cells were analyzed to stand in for the pre-selection repertoire. TCRdb stores this immuneACCESS table with in-frame sequences only. Part of the clones is absent; in the studies checked, under half of the shortfall reflects unresolved V genes, and no reason is known for the rest. That table supplies the V and J calls and clone size; D and trimming were determined from the DNA. The sample records over 700,000 clones, roughly a sixth of which are singletons. In total, the top ten clones hold about 0.02% of the sample.

The origin of this receptor is a young woman in good health. The sequencing input was naive CD4+ T cells from blood. Per the publication, the cell subset or site label means: true naive CD4+ T cells. The chain is encoded by TRBV20-1 joined to TRBJ2-1; TRBD2 might be the D gene, on 5 matching bases. The DNA reads TGCAGGGCGGTCGGGGATGAGCAGTTCTTC. Its coded protein is CRAVGDEQFF.